The T cell receptor beta chain described here comes from a study of T cell repertoires in cytomegalovirus infection. Background on the study: CMV infection plus the matching HLA type was flagged by public TCR beta signatures.

This clonotype was counted ten times or more. Its cognate antigen is unknown. Each CDR3 protein gets one entry after TCRdb re-called the reads with MiXCR. The table has about 360,000 distinct CDR3 sequences, 15% to 20% seen once. Study conclusions and caveats: What dominated the ex vivo response were HLA-C-restricted CMV-specific TCR beta clonotypes. People with CMV and the relevant HLA were identified by cumulative public TCR beta family frequency.

Source material: PBMCs. The sequence derives from a human donor in good health (CMV status not recorded). Some clones in this sample may be carry-over from other donors' samples.

The CDR3 loop reads CASSPPGLAGANEQFF. CDR3 coding DNA: TGTGCCAGCAGCCCCCCTGGGCTAGCGGGGGCCAATGAGCAGTTCTTC. This chain connects TRBV7-2 to TRBJ2-1; 10 bases are a match to TRBD2. The CDR3 spans 16 residues. J was trimmed by 6 bases and V by 5 bases; bases with no gene match: 10. CDR1 is SGHTA, CDR2 FQGNSA, per germline.